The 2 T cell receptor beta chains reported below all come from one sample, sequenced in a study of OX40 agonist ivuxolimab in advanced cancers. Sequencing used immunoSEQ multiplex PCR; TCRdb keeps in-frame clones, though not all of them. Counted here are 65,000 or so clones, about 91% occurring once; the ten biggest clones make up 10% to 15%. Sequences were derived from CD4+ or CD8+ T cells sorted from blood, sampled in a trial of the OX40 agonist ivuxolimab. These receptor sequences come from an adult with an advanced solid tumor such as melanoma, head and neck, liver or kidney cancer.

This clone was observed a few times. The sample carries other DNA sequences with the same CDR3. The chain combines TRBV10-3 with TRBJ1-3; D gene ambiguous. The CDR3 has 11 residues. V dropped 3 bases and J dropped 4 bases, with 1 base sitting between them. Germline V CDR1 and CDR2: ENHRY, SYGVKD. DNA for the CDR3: TGTGCCATCAGTGAAGGAAACACCATATATTTT. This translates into CAISEGNTIYF.

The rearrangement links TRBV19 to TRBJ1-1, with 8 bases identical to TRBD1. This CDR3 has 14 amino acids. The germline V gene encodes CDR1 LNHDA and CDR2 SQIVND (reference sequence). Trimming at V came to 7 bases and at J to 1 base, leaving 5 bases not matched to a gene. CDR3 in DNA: TGTGCCAGTAAGACAGGGGCTACGAACACTGAAGCTTTCTTT. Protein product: CASKTGATNTEAFF.